The 30 T cell receptor beta chains below all came from one sample that was sequenced in a study of a mutant IDH1 vaccine in newly diagnosed glioma. Time point described: baseline, week 1 (first vaccination visit). Treatment noted: pre-vaccination baseline after standard-of-care therapy. The data were produced by immunoSEQ multiplex PCR, yet TCRdb's version contains in-frame clones alone and is incomplete. The top ten clones hold roughly 8.9% of a sample with roughly 34,000 clones, around four fifths of them seen once. The sample was peripheral blood mononuclear cells (PBMCs), taken from a glioma patient treated with radiotherapy, temozolomide or both. These receptors were taken from a man in his forties or fifties with glioma. Some clones in this sample may be carry-over from other donors' samples.

This chain joins TRBV11-2 and TRBJ2-5; 8 bases align to TRBD1. The germline V gene encodes CDR1 SGHAT and CDR2 FQNNGV. CDR3 length: 14 amino acids. V dropped 5 bases and J dropped 2; count of bases not matched to a gene: 4. This CDR3 is CASSARTGQETQYF. In nucleotides, the CDR3 is TGTGCCAGCAGCGCCCGGACAGGGCAAGAGACCCAGTACTTC.

This clone was seen just once. This chain connects TRBV15 to TRBJ1-2; D is ambiguous. Looked up from germline, CDR1 is LNHNV and CDR2 is YYDKDF (reference sequence). The germline V and J ends were trimmed by 3 bases and 4 bases, with 12 bases remaining between them. This CDR3 is built from 14 residues. The CDR3 loop reads CATSSAVGSYGYTF. CDR3 DNA: TGTGCCACCAGCAGTGCTGTGGGTTCCTATGGCTACACCTTC.

The rearrangement links TRBV7-2 to TRBJ1-2; no firm D call. The CDR3 has 12 residues. Trimming shortened V by 1 base and J by 9 bases, and 9 bases separated the two germline ends. Per germline, CDR1 SGHTA and CDR2 FQGNSA. The chain's CDR3 is CASSLEAGRYTF. CDR3 nucleotides: TGTGCCAGCAGCTTAGAAGCAGGACGCTACACCTTC.

The rearrangement uses TRBV25-1 and TRBJ2-3; D remains unclear. V was clipped by 4 bases and J by 9 bases, with 8 bases between them. The CDR3 is 11 amino acids. Germline-derived CDR1 and CDR2 are MGHDK and SYGVNS. The CDR3 coding sequence is TGTGCCAGCAGTGTTAGTGGGACGCAGTATTTT. Translating gives CASSVSGTQYF.

CDR3 loop: CASSLDREEKLFF. The DNA of the CDR3 is TGTGCCAGCAGTCTGGACAGGGAGGAAAAACTGTTTTTT. The chain joins TRBV6-6 to TRBJ1-4; 8 nucleotides align to TRBD1. V lost 5 bases and J lost 8; bases outside the gene matches: 4. The germline V gene has CDR1 MNHNY and CDR2 SVGAGI (reference sequence). This CDR3 spans 13 amino acids.

V is TRBV23-1 and J is TRBJ1-1; TRBD1 might be the D (5 bases). TRBV23-1 counts as an open reading frame of uncertain function. V was trimmed by 5 bases and J by 0 bases, leaving 13 bases between them. This CDR3 has 15 residues. Here the CDR3 DNA reads TGCGCCAGCAGTTGGAAAACAGGCTTGAACACTGAAGCTTTCTTT. Encoded protein: CASSWKTGLNTEAFF.

V gene TRBV5-4 combines with J gene TRBJ1-1; 8 bases agree with TRBD1. CDR1 SGHNT and CDR2 YYREEE come from the germline V gene (reference sequence). The V segment lost 4 bases and the J segment 3 bases; nucleotides outside the gene matches: 5. The CDR3 totals 14 residues. CDR3 loop: CASSPGDRYTEAFF. CDR3 DNA: TGTGCCAGCAGCCCCGGGGACAGGTACACTGAAGCTTTCTTT.

J is TRBJ1-2 and V is TRBV7-9; D unclear. Germline V gene sequence: CDR1 SEHNR, CDR2 FQNEAQ (reference sequence). Trimming took 1 base from V and 5 from J, leaving 5 bases between them. CDR3 length equals 12 residues. CDR3 region: CASSLVSYGYTF. Written as DNA, the CDR3 is TGTGCCAGCAGCTTAGTGTCTTATGGCTACACCTTC.

The rearrangement uses TRBV25-1 and TRBJ2-7; D gene unclear. The CDR3 has 11 residues. V lost 6 bases and J 0 bases, leaving 3 bases between the germline ends. Germline V lookup: CDR1 MGHDK, CDR2 SYGVNS. The CDR3 DNA reads TGTGCCAGCAGCGCCTCCTACGAGCAGTACTTC. Translated: CASSASYEQYF.

The chain is built from TRBV2 and TRBJ1-5; D unclear. Germline V lookup: CDR1 SNHLY, CDR2 FYNNEI. The length of the CDR3 is 13 residues. Trimming took 9 bases from V and 3 from J, leaving 12 bases between them. This CDR3 is CASQVWVNQPQHF. CDR3 in DNA: TGTGCCAGTCAGGTTTGGGTCAATCAGCCCCAGCATTTT.

This clone has a handful of counts. The rearrangement links TRBV18 to TRBJ2-7; no clear D. V lost 0 bases, J lost 4 bases, and 7 bases lay in between. The CDR3 loop spans 13 amino acids. Germline V CDR1 and CDR2: KGHSH, LQKENI. The DNA of the CDR3 is TGTGCCAGCTCACCACCGCAGGAGTACGAGCAGTACTTC. Translated: CASSPPQEYEQYF.

The V call is TRBV28, the J call TRBJ1-5; TRBD1 is a possible D gene (5 bases). The germline gives CDR1 MDHEN, CDR2 SYDVKM. The CDR3 spans 15 residues. V was shortened by 2 bases and J by 9 bases, with 17 bases between the two germline ends. CDR3 nucleotides: TGTGCCAGCAGTTTAGGTCTAGGGGAAACTACGCCCCAGCATTTT. Amino acids: CASSLGLGETTPQHF.

The genes are TRBV25-1 and TRBJ2-7, with 8 positions matching TRBD1. CDR3 length: 13 residues. J was trimmed by 0 bases and V by 6 bases; bases with no gene match: 1. Germline CDR1 is MGHDK and CDR2 is SYGVNS. CDR3 sequence: CASRGQASYEQYF. In DNA, the CDR3 is TGTGCCAGCAGGGGACAGGCCTCCTACGAGCAGTACTTC.

This chain uses TRBV11-3 with TRBJ2-5; tentative D call: TRBD1 (6 bases). The CDR3 has 15 amino acids. Germline-derived CDR1 and CDR2 are SGHNT and YENEEA. Trimming pared 4 bases from V and 5 bases from J, leaving 17 bases between. The CDR3 DNA sequence: TGTGCCAGCAGCTCTGCTGGACAGTCCGGGGAGACCCAGTACTTC. This sequence encodes CASSSAGQSGETQYF.

The chain joins TRBV6-1 to TRBJ1-1; TRBD1 aligns across 8 bases. Germline lookup yields CDR1 MNHNS and CDR2 SASEGT. The CDR3 is 13 residues long. J gave up 5 bases and V 1 base, and 0 bases lay outside the gene matches. The CDR3 sequence: CASSEGTGTEAFF. The CDR3 region has the DNA TGTGCCAGCAGTGAAGGGACAGGGACTGAAGCTTTCTTT.

The V and J genes are TRBV9 and TRBJ2-7; 7 nucleotides agree with TRBD1. Germline CDR1 and CDR2: SGDLS and YYNGEE. The V segment lost 4 bases and the J segment 5 bases; nucleotides outside the gene matches: 12. The CDR3 contains 15 residues. CDR3 region: CASSSRQGGLDEQYF. CDR3 in DNA: TGTGCCAGCAGCTCTAGACAGGGCGGCCTCGACGAGCAGTACTTC.

The chain links TRBV7-2 to TRBJ2-2; 8 nucleotides match TRBD1. The V gene end was trimmed by 4 bases and the J gene end by 3 bases; junction bases not matched to a gene: 4. The CDR3 is made up of 15 amino acids. Germline-derived CDR1 and CDR2 are SGHTA and FQGNSA. The CDR3 sequence is CASSYDRGHTGELFF. The DNA for the CDR3 is TGTGCCAGCAGCTACGACAGGGGACACACCGGGGAGCTGTTTTTT.

This chain connects TRBV27 to TRBJ1-4, with 9 bases identical to TRBD1. The trim removed 8 bases at V and 4 bases at J, leaving 11 bases unmatched. This CDR3 has 16 residues. Germline assignment: CDR1 MNHEY and CDR2 SMNVEV (reference sequence). CDR3 loop: CASGRPRQGVNEKLFF. In DNA form, the CDR3 reads TGTGCCAGCGGACGACCTCGACAGGGGGTTAATGAAAAACTGTTTTTT.

CDR3 sequence (DNA): TGTGCCATCGGAATGCTCTCCTACGAGCAGTACTTC. The encoded protein is CAIGMLSYEQYF. This rearrangement joins TRBV10-3 to TRBJ2-7; D is unclear. Trimming took off 8 bases at V and 0 bases at J, with 8 bases between the two ends. Looked up from germline, CDR1 is ENHRY and CDR2 is SYGVKD. CDR3 size: 12 residues.

V is TRBV5-1 and J is TRBJ1-1, with D maybe TRBD1 (5 bases). Trimming took off 0 bases at V and 0 bases at J, with 9 bases between the two ends. The length of the CDR3 is 15 residues. CDR1 and CDR2 (germline): SGHRS, YFSETQ. Here the CDR3 DNA reads TGCGCCAGCAGCTTGGAGGGACGGATGAACACTGAAGCTTTCTTT. Amino acids: CASSLEGRMNTEAFF. Filled out from reference TRBV5-1 and TRBJ1-1, the complete variable domain reads KAGVTQTPRYLIKTRGQQVTLSCSPISGHRSVSWYQQTPGQGLQFLFEYFSETQRNKGNFPGRFSGRQFSNSRSEMNVSTLELGDSALYLCASSLEGRMNTEAFFGQGTRLTVV.

This clone was recorded only once. This chain uses TRBV7-2 with TRBJ1-4; D is perhaps TRBD1 (5 bases). The CDR3 is made up of 15 amino acids. Trimming removed 5 bases from V and 7 bases from J, with 17 bases in between. In germline, CDR1 is SGHTA, CDR2 FQGNSA. The CDR3 region has the DNA TGTGCCAGCAGCCTGAGGCGAGGGGTACGTGAAAAACTGTTTTTT. Translating gives CASSLRRGVREKLFF.

The V gene is TRBV6-6, the J gene TRBJ2-7, with unresolved D. The CDR3 consists of 15 residues. The V gene lost 4 bases and the J gene lost 4 bases, with 17 bases spanning the gap. CDR1 and CDR2 from the germline V gene are MNHNY and SVGAGI (reference sequence). The CDR3 region has the DNA TGTGCCAGCAGTTCGCGGCTTCAAGAGGCGTACGAGCAGTACTTC. Encoded protein: CASSSRLQEAYEQYF.

This clone was recorded only once. The chain combines TRBV7-2 with TRBJ2-7; D call uncertain. This CDR3 contains 13 residues. Germline V CDR1 and CDR2: SGHTA, FQGNSA. V lost 4 bases, J lost 2 bases, and 9 bases lay in between. The DNA of the CDR3 is TGTGCCAGCAGCTCCCTAGGCACCTACGAGCAGTACTTC. It is translated as CASSSLGTYEQYF.

This chain connects TRBV23-1 to TRBJ1-2, with a weak D call TRBD1 (5 bases). TRBV23-1 falls under the ORF class, with uncertain function. V was clipped by 2 bases and J by 7 bases, with 11 bases between them. The CDR3 contains 13 residues. CDR3 sequence reads: CASSQGGRGGYTF. CDR3 nucleotide sequence: TGCGCCAGCAGTCAAGGGGGACGGGGTGGCTACACCTTC.

The chain links TRBV29-1 to TRBJ2-7, with 11 bases lining up with TRBD1. CDR1 and CDR2 from the germline V gene are SQVTM and ANQGSEA. The CDR3 covers 14 residues. V shed 6 bases, J shed 4 bases, and the junction held 8 bases outside the gene matches. This chain's CDR3 is CSVRQGQGVYEQYF. DNA for the CDR3: TGCAGCGTCCGCCAGGGACAGGGGGTTTACGAGCAGTACTTC.

The rearrangement uses TRBV11-3 and TRBJ1-1; no definite D call. V lost 1 base to trimming and J lost 7 bases, with 13 bases between them. There are 14 residues in the CDR3. Germline V gene data show CDR1 as SGHNT and CDR2 as YENEEA. CDR3 DNA sequence: TGTGCCAGCAGCTTAGGAGGCGGAACCGATGAAGCTTTCTTT. Translated, it gives CASSLGGGTDEAFF.

CDR3 loop: CASSRIAGEGTDTQYF. Here the CDR3 DNA reads TGTGCCAGTAGTAGAATAGCGGGAGAAGGGACAGATACGCAGTATTTT. The chain employs TRBV19 and TRBJ2-3; 9 bases fit TRBD2. This CDR3 contains 16 residues. Germline V gives CDR1 LNHDA, CDR2 SQIVND (reference sequence). V shed 4 bases, J shed 3 bases, and the junction held 8 bases outside the gene matches.

CDR3: CASSPWTGNEQFF. CDR3 coding DNA: TGTGCCAGCAGCCCGTGGACGGGGAATGAGCAGTTCTTC. The rearrangement uses TRBV11-3 and TRBJ2-1, with a weak D call TRBD2 (5 bases). V was pared by 5 bases and J by 7 bases, with 12 bases between. CDR3 length: 13 amino acids. Germline CDR1 SGHNT, CDR2 YENEEA.

This rearrangement joins TRBV5-4 to TRBJ2-7; D is perhaps TRBD2 (7 bases). The germline gives CDR1 SGHNT, CDR2 YYREEE (reference sequence). CDR3 length: 16 residues. V lost 0 bases to trimming and J lost 4 bases, with 17 bases between them. The CDR3 DNA follows: TGTGCCAGCAGCTTGGGTCAGGGGAGGGGACGATACGAGCAGTACTTC. Translating it yields CASSLGQGRGRYEQYF. The full variable domain, completed using reference TRBV5-4 and TRBJ2-7, is ETGVTQSPTHLIKTRGQQVTLRCSSQSGHNTVSWYQQALGQGPQFIFQYYREEENGRGNFPPRFSGLQFPNYSSELNVNALELDDSALYLCASSLGQGRGRYEQYFGPGTRLTVT.

The CDR3: CSARAAGTQFF. For the CDR3, the DNA is TGCAGTGCTAGAGCCGCGGGGACGCAGTTCTTC. The chain uses TRBV20-1 and TRBJ2-1; D might be TRBD2 (6 bases). Trimming took 1 base from V and 12 from J, leaving 10 bases between them. Germline V gene lookup returns CDR1 DFQATT and CDR2 SNEGSKA (reference sequence). The CDR3 is made up of 11 amino acids.